The clone carrying this TCR beta chain was observed a few times. As yet, its antigen is unknown. The sample originates from a study of cytomegalovirus exposure and HLA in healthy donors. Study at large: When over 300 donors were genotyped, about 86% of them were found to fall in the Caucasian-associated ancestry cluster.

Germline V gene sequence: CDR1 KGHSH, CDR2 LQKENI. The CDR3 contains 14 residues. J lost 5 bases, V lost 4 bases, and 2 bases had no gene match. Study conclusions and caveats: Rare TCR sequences predominated, though certain public TCRs were found in many donors.

PCR used 60 Vbeta primers and 13 Jbeta primers. Clones were read by immunoSEQ multiplex PCR, and TCRdb kept only the in-frame ones, dropping some. The data contain over 85,000 clones, around 8% of them singletons. The receptor was isolated from a middle-aged man in good health and CMV-seronegative. Sequencing used PBMCs. This chain joins TRBV18 and TRBJ1-4, with 9 nucleotides matching TRBD1. CDR3 amino acids: CASSQGTGNEKLFF. The CDR3 DNA reads TGTGCCAGCTCACAAGGGACAGGGAATGAAAAACTGTTTTTT.